These T cell receptor beta chains were read from a single sample in a study of vaccination and CD4 T cells after COVID-19. From the PCR reads, TCRdb called clonotypes with MiXCR, one entry per CDR3 protein. Altogether some 15,000 distinct CDR3 sequences are present, about 39% being singletons, with the ten largest covering roughly 5.3%. These TCRs' antigens remain unknown. Sequencing used CD4+ T cells from blood, cultured in vitro, obtained before SARS-CoV-2 vaccination. Receptor source: a human donor who had recovered from COVID-19. The CDR3 runs from the conserved cysteine through the conserved F or W. The order of the fields is D gene, clone size, V gene, J gene, CDR3 DNA, CDR3 protein. The D gene is left open where the match is weak. Expanded clones are given a class, and other clones once, few, many or no size at all.

NA,NA,TRBV6-5,TRBJ1-1,TGTGCCAGCAGTTACTACGGGGACACTGAAGCTTTCTTT,CASSYYGDTEAFF
TRBD1,NA,TRBV24-1,TRBJ2-3,TGTGCCACCAGTGAGCCCTCCGGGACAGGGATCGCAGATACGCAGTATTTT,CATSEPSGTGIADTQYF
TRBD2,NA,TRBV20-1,TRBJ2-3,TGCAGTGCTACTGCGGGACTAGCGGGTTTAGGTTCGGGGACAGATACGCAGTATTTT,CSATAGLAGLGSGTDTQYF
TRBD2,NA,TRBV6-1,TRBJ2-2,TGTGCCAGCAAAGGACTAGCGGGAGCGGGCGTCGACGGGGAGCTGTTTTTT,CASKGLAGAGVDGELFF
NA,few,TRBV15,TRBJ2-1,TGTGCCACCAGCAGGGGGACCTACAATGAGCAGTTCTTC,CATSRGTYNEQFF
TRBD1,few,TRBV19,TRBJ1-2,TGTGCCAGTAGGCGACAGGGGGCGCGAGTAAAAGGTGGCTACACCTTC,CASRRQGARVKGGYTF
NA,few,TRBV14,TRBJ1-2,TGTGCCAGCAGCCAACTTTTGGGACGGAATTATGCTAACTATGGCTACACCTTC,CASSQLLGRNYANYGYTF
NA,few,TRBV27,TRBJ2-1,TGTGCCAGCAGTTTGTACGGGGGCGTCTCCTACAATGAGCAGTTCTTC,CASSLYGGVSYNEQFF
NA,few,TRBV27,TRBJ1-6,TGTGCCAGCAGTTTTTTTAATTCACCCCTCCACTTT,CASSFFNSPLHF
NA,few,TRBV20-1,TRBJ1-1,TGCAGTGCTACCATCGCGGCGGTAGGGGCTGAAGCTTTCTTT,CSATIAAVGAEAFF
NA,NA,TRBV19,TRBJ2-4,TGTGCCAGTAGTATAATGAGTAGGGCAGGATCGGGAAACATTCAGTACTTC,CASSIMSRAGSGNIQYF
NA,NA,TRBV5-8,TRBJ1-6,TGTGCCAGCAGCTTGGAATCGGGGAATTCACCCCTCCACTTT,CASSLESGNSPLHF
TRBD2,NA,TRBV7-6,TRBJ2-1,TGTGCCACCCGCTCCGGGACTAGTATGGCCAATGAGCAGTTCTTC,CATRSGTSMANEQFF
TRBD1,NA,TRBV30,TRBJ1-5,TGTGCCTGGAGTCAGGACAGGGGAGAACAGCCCCAGCATTTT,CAWSQDRGEQPQHF
TRBD1,NA,TRBV7-2,TRBJ1-4,TGTGCCAGCAGCTTAGGGACAGGTGGAAAACTGTTTTTT,CASSLGTGGKLFF
TRBD2,once,TRBV7-6,TRBJ2-1,TGTGCCAGCAGCGAACTAGCGGGGAGCTACAATGAGCAGTTCTTC,CASSELAGSYNEQFF
NA,NA,TRBV7-2,TRBJ1-1,TGTGCCAGCAGCTTGATTGGGGCGAGGAAAGCTTTCTTT,CASSLIGARKAFF
NA,few,TRBV21-1,TRBJ1-2,TGTGCCAGCAGCAAAGCGCCTACCCGGGCAATGCGAACGGGTGGCTACACCTTC,CASSKAPTRAMRTGGYTF
NA,NA,TRBV5-1,TRBJ1-1,TGCGCCAGCAGAGCGGGACATATCAACACTGAAGCTTTCTTT,CASRAGHINTEAFF